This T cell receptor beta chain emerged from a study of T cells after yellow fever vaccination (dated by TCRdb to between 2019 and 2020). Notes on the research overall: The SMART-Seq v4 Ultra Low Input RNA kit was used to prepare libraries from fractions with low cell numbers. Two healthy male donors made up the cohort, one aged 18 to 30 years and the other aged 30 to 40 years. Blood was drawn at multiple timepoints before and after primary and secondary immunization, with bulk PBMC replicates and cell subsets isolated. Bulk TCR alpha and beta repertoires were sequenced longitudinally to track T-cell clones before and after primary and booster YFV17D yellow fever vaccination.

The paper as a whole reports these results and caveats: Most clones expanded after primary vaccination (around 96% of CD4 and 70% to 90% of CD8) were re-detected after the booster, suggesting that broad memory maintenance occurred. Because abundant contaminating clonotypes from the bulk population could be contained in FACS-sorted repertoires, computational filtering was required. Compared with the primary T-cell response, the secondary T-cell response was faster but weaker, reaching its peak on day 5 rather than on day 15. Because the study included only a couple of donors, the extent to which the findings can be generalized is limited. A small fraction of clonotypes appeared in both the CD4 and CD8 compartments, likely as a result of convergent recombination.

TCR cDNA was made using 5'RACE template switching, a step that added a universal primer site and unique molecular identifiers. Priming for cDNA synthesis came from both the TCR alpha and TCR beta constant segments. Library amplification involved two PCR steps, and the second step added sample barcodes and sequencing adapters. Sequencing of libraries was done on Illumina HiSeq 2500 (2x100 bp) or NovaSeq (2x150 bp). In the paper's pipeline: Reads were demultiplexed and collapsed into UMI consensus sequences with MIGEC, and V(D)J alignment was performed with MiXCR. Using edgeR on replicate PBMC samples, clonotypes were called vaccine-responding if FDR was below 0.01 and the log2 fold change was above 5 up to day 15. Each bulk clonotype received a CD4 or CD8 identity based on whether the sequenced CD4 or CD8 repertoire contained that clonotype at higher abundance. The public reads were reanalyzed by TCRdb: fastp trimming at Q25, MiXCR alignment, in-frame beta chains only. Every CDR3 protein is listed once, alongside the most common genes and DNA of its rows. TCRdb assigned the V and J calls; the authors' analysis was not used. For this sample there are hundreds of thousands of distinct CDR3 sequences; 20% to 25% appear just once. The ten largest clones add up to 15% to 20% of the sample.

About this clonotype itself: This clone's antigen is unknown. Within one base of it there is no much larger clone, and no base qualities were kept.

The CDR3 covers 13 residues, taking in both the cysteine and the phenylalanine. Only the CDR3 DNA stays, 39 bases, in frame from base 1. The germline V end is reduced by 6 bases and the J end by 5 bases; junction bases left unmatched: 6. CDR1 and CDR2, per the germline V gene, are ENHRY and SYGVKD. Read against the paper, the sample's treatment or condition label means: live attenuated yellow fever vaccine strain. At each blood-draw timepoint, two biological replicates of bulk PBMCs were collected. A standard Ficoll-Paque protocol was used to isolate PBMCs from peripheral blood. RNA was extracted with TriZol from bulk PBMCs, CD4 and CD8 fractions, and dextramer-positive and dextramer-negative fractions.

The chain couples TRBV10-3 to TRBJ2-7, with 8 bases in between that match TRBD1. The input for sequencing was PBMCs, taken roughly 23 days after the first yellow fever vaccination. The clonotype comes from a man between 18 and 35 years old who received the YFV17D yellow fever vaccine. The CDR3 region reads CAISAGQGHEQYF. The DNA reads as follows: TGTGCCATCAGCGCTGGACAGGGCCACGAGCAGTACTTC.